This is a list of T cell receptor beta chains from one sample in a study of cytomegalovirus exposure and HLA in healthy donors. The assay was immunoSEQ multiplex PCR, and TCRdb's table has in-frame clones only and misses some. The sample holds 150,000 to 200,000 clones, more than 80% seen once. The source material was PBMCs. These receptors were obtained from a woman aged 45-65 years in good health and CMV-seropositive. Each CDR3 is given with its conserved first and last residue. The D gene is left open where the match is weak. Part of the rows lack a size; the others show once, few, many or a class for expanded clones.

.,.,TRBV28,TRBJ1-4,TGTGCCAGCAGTTTACCTTCGGGTAAACTGTTTTTT,CASSLPSGKLFF
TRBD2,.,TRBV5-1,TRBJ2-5,TGCGCCAGCAGCCGCCTGGGGCGGGGAGGGGAGACCCAGTACTTC,CASSRLGRGGETQYF
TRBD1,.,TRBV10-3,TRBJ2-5,TGTGCCATCAGTGAGGATCCCGGGACAGGGACCCCGGCCCAGTACTTC,CAISEDPGTGTPAQYF
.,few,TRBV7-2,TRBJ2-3,TGTGCCAGCAGCTTACGTCCCCAGGCTGTGGCGGATACGCAGTATTTT,CASSLRPQAVADTQYF
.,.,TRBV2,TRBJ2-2,TGTGCCAGCAGTGAAACTAGGACCGGGGAGCTGTTTTTT,CASSETRTGELFF
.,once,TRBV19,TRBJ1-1,TGTGCCAGTAGTCCGCGGAGAGGGGGAAACACTGAAGCTTTCTTT,CASSPRRGGNTEAFF
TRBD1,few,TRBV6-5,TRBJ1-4,TGTGCCAGCAGACGACAGGGTGCAAATGAAAAACTGTTTTTT,CASRRQGANEKLFF
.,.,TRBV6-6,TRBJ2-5,TGTGCCAGCAGTTCCCGCGCTTACTCTCAAGAGACCCAGTACTTC,CASSSRAYSQETQYF
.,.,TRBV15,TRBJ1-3,TGTGCCACCAGCCAGAACCTGGGGGCGGGAAACACCATATATTTT,CATSQNLGAGNTIYF
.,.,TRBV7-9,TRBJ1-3,TGTGCCAGCAGCTTAGGGAGATCTGGAAACACCATATATTTT,CASSLGRSGNTIYF
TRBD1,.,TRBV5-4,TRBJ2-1,TGTGCCAGCAGCACTAGGTCGACAGGGGGCAATGAGCAGTTCTTC,CASSTRSTGGNEQFF
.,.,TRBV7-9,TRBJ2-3,TGTGCCAGCTACCGGGTCATGGCGGGCACAGATACGCAGTATTTT,CASYRVMAGTDTQYF
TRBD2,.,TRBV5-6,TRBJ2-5,TGTGCCAGCAGCGCGGGACTAGAAGAGACCCAGTACTTC,CASSAGLEETQYF
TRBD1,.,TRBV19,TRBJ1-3,TGTGCCAGTAGTATCGGGGACAGGAGGAGAAACACCATATATTTT,CASSIGDRRRNTIYF
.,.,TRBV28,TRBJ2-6,TGTGCCAGCAGTTTCGGGACACCGAGCTCTGGGGCCAACGTCCTGACTTTC,CASSFGTPSSGANVLTF
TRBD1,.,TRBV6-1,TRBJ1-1,TGTGCCAGCAGCGCCGAGGGACAGGTTAACACTGAAGCTTTCTTT,CASSAEGQVNTEAFF
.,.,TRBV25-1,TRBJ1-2,TGTGCCAGCAGTGAATATCAGGGTGTCGGCTATGGCTACACCTTC,CASSEYQGVGYGYTF
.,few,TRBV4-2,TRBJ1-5,TGTGCCAGCAGCCAAAATAGCGGAGAGGCCAATCAGCCCCAGCATTTT,CASSQNSGEANQPQHF
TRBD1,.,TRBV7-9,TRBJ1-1,TGTGCCAGCAGCTTGACAGGGGGTACTGAAGCTTTCTTT,CASSLTGGTEAFF
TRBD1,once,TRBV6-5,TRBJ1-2,TGTGCCAGCAGTTACCGGGACAGGGGGCAATATGGCTACACCTTC,CASSYRDRGQYGYTF
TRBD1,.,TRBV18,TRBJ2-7,TGTGCCAGCTCACCCGGGACAGGGTCCGAGCAGTACTTC,CASSPGTGSEQYF
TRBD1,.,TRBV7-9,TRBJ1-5,TGTGCCAGCAGCTTACAGGGGGCCGGTCAGCCCCAGCATTTT,CASSLQGAGQPQHF
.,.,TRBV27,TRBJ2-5,TGTGCCAGCAGTTTCTCAGGTCTCGTGCAGTACTTC,CASSFSGLVQYF
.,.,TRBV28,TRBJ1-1,TGTGCCAGCAACATAGGGGGGGGGACAAGCCTCAAAACTTTCTTT,CASNIGGGTSLKTFF
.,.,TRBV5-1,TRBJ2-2,TGCGCCAGTGGGCAGCTCACCGGGGAGCTGTTTTTT,CASGQLTGELFF
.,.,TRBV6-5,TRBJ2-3,TGTGCCAGCAGTTATCGAGGACTACGCACAGATACGCAGTATTTT,CASSYRGLRTDTQYF